The present T cell receptor beta chain was sequenced within a study of control samples from healthy donors and cancer patients. In its sample, this clone is medium-sized. Repertoires were generated with immunoSEQ multiplex PCR, while TCRdb's copy carries only in-frame clones and drops some. Of around 77,000 clones in the sample, about 92% were seen once. From germline, CDR1 is SGHRS and CDR2 YFSETQ. The germline V and J ends were trimmed by 1 base and 2 bases, with 12 bases remaining between them. The CDR3 is made up of 16 amino acids. The chain links TRBV5-1 to TRBJ2-2; unclear D gene. Sequencing was carried out using blood. The origin of this receptor is a woman aged 60-75 years in good health. CDR3 residues: CASSLTNLVNTGELFF. The CDR3 nucleotides read TGCGCCAGCAGCTTGACCAATCTAGTAAACACCGGGGAGCTGTTTTTT.